In its sample, the clone carrying this T cell receptor (beta chain) was seen many times. Its cognate antigen is unknown. These data come from a study of blood T cells in healthy people across ages. Overall study findings and caveats: Higher diversity, along with more naive CD4+ cells, distinguished long-lived donors from aged donors. For the donors, CMV status was unknown and possibly confounded expanded clonotype changes.

The CDR3 runs 14 residues. V was shortened by 0 bases and J by 10 bases, with 18 bases between the two germline ends. Looked up from germline, CDR1 is DFQATT and CDR2 is SNEGSKA (reference sequence). A second about 6 to 11 cycle PCR used barcoded and J-beta primers. A 12-random-nucleotide template-switch adaptor tagged each cDNA molecule. TCRdb ran MiXCR on the 5' RACE reads and lists one entry per CDR3 protein. The table has 650,000 to 1,000,000 distinct CDR3 sequences, roughly 46% seen once; the top ten hold roughly 20%. The TCR originated in a man older than 75 in good health. Sequenced: blood. The V and J genes are TRBV20-1 and TRBJ1-2, with D unresolved. The CDR3 protein is CSARDRGYYGDYTF. As DNA, the CDR3 is TGCAGTGCTAGAGATCGGGGATACTATGGAGACTACACCTTC.